This T cell receptor beta chain originates from a study of blood T cell repertoires in COVID-19. About the research overall: The samples span acute and convalescent COVID-19 from the United States, Italy and Spain. From T cells, B-cell-depleted T cells, or PBMCs came the material, which was cDNA or gDNA.

The germline V gene has CDR1 LGHDT and CDR2 YNNKEL (reference sequence). The CDR3 is 15 amino acids. Trimming removed 8 bases from V and 1 base from J; junction bases left unmatched: 8. Per the original methods: Counts of nucleated cells, estimated from reference gene primer amplification, were obtained. Produced via immunoSEQ multiplex PCR; TCRdb's table is partial and in-frame only. V and J calls and clone size are given by that table; D and trimming were obtained from the DNA. The sample yields around 78,000 clones, 82% seen once. The chain links TRBV3-1 (or the pseudogene TRBV3-2) to TRBJ2-3, with 8 nucleotides matching TRBD2. The sequence came from a human donor in a cohort sampled during active COVID-19. The material sequenced was peripheral blood. The CDR3 DNA reads TGTGCCAGCGAGGGAGCGGGGGCCGGCACAGATACGCAGTATTTT. Protein: CASEGAGAGTDTQYF.